Listed below are T cell receptor beta chains from one sample, sequenced in a study of blood T cell repertoires in COVID-19. Here immunoSEQ multiplex PCR was the method, and the copy in TCRdb shows in-frame clones only, minus some. This sample has tens of thousands of clones; approximately 83% occur once, and the top ten carry 15% to 20%. The sequenced sample consisted of peripheral blood. These receptors originate from a man in his forties with COVID-19, enrolled during active disease. Each CDR3 is given with its conserved first and last residue. D genes are given only for firm matches. A row's size may be missing; if present it is once, few, many or a size class.

NA,TRBV30,NA,TRBJ2-2,CAWSVGISWNTGELFF,TGTGCCTGGAGTGTCGGTATATCTTGGAACACCGGGGAGCTGTTTTTT
NA,TRBV30,NA,TRBJ2-1,CAWSKRNQREVFF,TGTGCCTGGAGTAAACGAAACCAAAGGGAGGTGTTCTTC
NA,TRBV6-5,NA,TRBJ2-7,CASIPRGRYEQYF,TGTGCCAGCATTCCGCGGGGAAGGTACGAGCAGTACTTC
NA,TRBV3-1/TRBV3-2,NA,TRBJ1-4,CASSPAGEKLFF,TGTGCCAGCAGCCCCGCGGGAGAAAAACTGTTTTTT
TRBD2,TRBV7-8,NA,TRBJ2-1,CASSSSGGTYNEQFF,TGTGCCAGCAGTTCTAGCGGGGGTACCTACAATGAGCAGTTCTTC
TRBD1,TRBV5-1,many,TRBJ2-7,CASSQGQGLHEQYF,TGCGCCAGCAGCCAGGGACAGGGGTTACACGAGCAGTACTTC
NA,TRBV6-5,NA,TRBJ1-6,CASSRRGENNSPLHF,TGTGCCAGCAGTCGGCGCGGGGAGAATAATTCACCCCTCCACTTT
NA,TRBV4-2,NA,TRBJ1-1,CASSQALAADRNTEAFF,TGTGCCAGCAGCCAAGCACTCGCGGCGGATCGGAACACTGAAGCTTTCTTT
NA,TRBV10-1,NA,TRBJ2-2,CASSVLQGAGELFF,TGCGCCAGCAGTGTCCTACAGGGTGCCGGGGAGCTGTTTTTT
TRBD1,TRBV7-9,NA,TRBJ2-5,CASSLVGTVDETQYF,TGTGCCAGCAGCTTAGTGGGGACAGTGGACGAGACCCAGTACTTC
TRBD2,TRBV2,NA,TRBJ2-3,CASKASGGSISTDTQYF,TGTGCCAGCAAGGCTAGCGGGGGATCCATTAGCACAGATACGCAGTATTTT
TRBD1,TRBV5-1,NA,TRBJ1-3,CASSPRDSSNTIYF,TGCGCCAGCAGCCCTAGGGACAGTTCAAACACCATATATTTT
NA,TRBV6-1,NA,TRBJ1-2,CASSAKMGGSPNYGYTF,TGTGCCAGCAGTGCCAAGATGGGAGGTTCCCCTAACTATGGCTACACCTTC
NA,TRBV13,NA,TRBJ1-2,CASSPRANYGYTF,TGTGCCAGCAGCCCGAGGGCGAACTATGGCTACACCTTC
TRBD2,TRBV10-3,NA,TRBJ2-3,CAISESLAGGPGDTQYF,TGTGCCATCAGTGAGTCACTAGCGGGGGGGCCCGGGGATACGCAGTATTTT
TRBD1,TRBV30,NA,TRBJ2-4,CAWSIRGQGIQYF,TGTGCCTGGAGTATTAGGGGACAGGGGATTCAGTACTTC
TRBD2,TRBV5-1,NA,TRBJ2-5,CASSLSSGYQETQYF,TGCGCCAGCAGCTTGTCTAGCGGCTACCAAGAGACCCAGTACTTC
NA,TRBV7-7,NA,TRBJ2-1,CASSSGNNNEQFF,TGTGCCAGCAGTTCCGGGAATAACAATGAGCAGTTCTTC
NA,TRBV10-3,NA,TRBJ2-7,CAISESIDTYHF,TGTGCCATCAGTGAGTCGATCGACACATACCACTTC
TRBD2,TRBV28,NA,TRBJ2-7,CASSLFGGDSYEQYF,TGTGCCAGCAGTTTATTCGGGGGGGACTCCTACGAGCAGTACTTC
NA,TRBV6-5,NA,TRBJ2-1,CASIPFRGALNEQFF,TGTGCCAGCATTCCCTTTCGGGGGGCCTTGAATGAGCAGTTCTTC
NA,TRBV4-2,NA,TRBJ2-2,CASSLPDAAMYTGELFF,TGTGCCAGCAGCCTCCCCGACGCGGCGATGTACACCGGGGAGCTGTTTTTT
NA,TRBV19,once,TRBJ1-5,CASSMAGGFNQPQHF,TGTGCCAGTAGTATGGCGGGAGGGTTCAATCAGCCCCAGCATTTT
NA,TRBV5-1,NA,TRBJ2-7,CASSGGLRGQYF,TGCGCCAGCAGCGGAGGTCTACGAGGGCAGTACTTC
NA,TRBV6-1,few,TRBJ1-1,CASSEKPTRQKTFF,TGTGCCAGCAGTGAAAAGCCGACAAGGCAGAAGACTTTCTTT
NA,TRBV7-9,NA,TRBJ2-7,CASSQDRAQYF,TGTGCCAGCAGCCAAGACAGAGCGCAGTACTTC
NA,TRBV21-1,NA,TRBJ1-2,CASSKAGGGPPDGYTF,TGTGCCAGCAGCAAAGCCGGGGGGGGCCCCCCTGATGGCTACACCTTC
TRBD2,TRBV28,NA,TRBJ2-3,CASGGGTDTQYF,TGTGCCAGCGGGGGGGGCACAGATACGCAGTATTTT
NA,TRBV19,NA,TRBJ1-6,CASKRYNSPLHF,TGTGCCAGTAAGCGGTATAATTCACCCCTCCACTTT
NA,TRBV5-4,NA,TRBJ1-2,CASSLGQLGGYTF,TGTGCCAGCAGCTTGGGACAGCTGGGAGGCTACACCTTC
TRBD1,TRBV3-1/TRBV3-2,once,TRBJ1-2,CASSQQGVLYGYTF,TGTGCCAGCAGCCAACAGGGGGTCCTCTATGGCTACACCTTC
NA,TRBV5-4,NA,TRBJ2-7,CASSLGAGEAYEQYF,TGTGCCAGCAGCTTGGGAGCAGGGGAAGCCTACGAGCAGTACTTC
NA,TRBV27,NA,TRBJ2-1,CASRRSGIGEQFF,TGTGCCAGCAGAAGATCGGGGATCGGGGAGCAGTTCTTC
TRBD1,TRBV28,once,TRBJ2-7,CASSHSGTGTYEQYF,TGTGCCAGCAGTCACTCAGGGACAGGCACCTACGAGCAGTACTTC
NA,TRBV11-2,NA,TRBJ1-1,CASSLFQGGTTEAFF,TGTGCCAGCAGCTTATTCCAGGGCGGTACCACTGAAGCTTTCTTT
NA,TRBV11-2,NA,TRBJ1-6,CASNNGGEGSPLHF,TGTGCCAGCAATAACGGGGGAGAGGGCTCACCCCTCCACTTT
NA,TRBV19,NA,TRBJ1-4,CASSSLQGDEKLFF,TGTGCCAGTAGTAGCCTTCAGGGTGATGAAAAACTGTTTTTT
TRBD1,TRBV6-6,NA,TRBJ2-7,CASSFQGQIAYEQYF,TGTGCCAGCAGTTTCCAGGGACAGATCGCCTACGAGCAGTACTTC
NA,TRBV19,NA,TRBJ1-2,CASTKGGIGWGYTF,TGTGCCAGCACTAAGGGAGGGATCGGATGGGGCTACACCTTC